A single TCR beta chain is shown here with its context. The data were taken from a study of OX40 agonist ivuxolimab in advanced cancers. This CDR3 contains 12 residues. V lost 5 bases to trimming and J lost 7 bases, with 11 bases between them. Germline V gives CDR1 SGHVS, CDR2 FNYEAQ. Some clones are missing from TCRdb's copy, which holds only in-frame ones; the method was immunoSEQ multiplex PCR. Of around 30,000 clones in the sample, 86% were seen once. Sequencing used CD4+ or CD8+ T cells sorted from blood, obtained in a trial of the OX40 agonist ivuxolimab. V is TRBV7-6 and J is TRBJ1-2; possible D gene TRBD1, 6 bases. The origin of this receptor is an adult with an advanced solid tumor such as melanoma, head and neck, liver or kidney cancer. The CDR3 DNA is TGTGCCAGCAGCCCAGGGGAATCTGGCTACACCTTC. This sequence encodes CASSPGESGYTF.